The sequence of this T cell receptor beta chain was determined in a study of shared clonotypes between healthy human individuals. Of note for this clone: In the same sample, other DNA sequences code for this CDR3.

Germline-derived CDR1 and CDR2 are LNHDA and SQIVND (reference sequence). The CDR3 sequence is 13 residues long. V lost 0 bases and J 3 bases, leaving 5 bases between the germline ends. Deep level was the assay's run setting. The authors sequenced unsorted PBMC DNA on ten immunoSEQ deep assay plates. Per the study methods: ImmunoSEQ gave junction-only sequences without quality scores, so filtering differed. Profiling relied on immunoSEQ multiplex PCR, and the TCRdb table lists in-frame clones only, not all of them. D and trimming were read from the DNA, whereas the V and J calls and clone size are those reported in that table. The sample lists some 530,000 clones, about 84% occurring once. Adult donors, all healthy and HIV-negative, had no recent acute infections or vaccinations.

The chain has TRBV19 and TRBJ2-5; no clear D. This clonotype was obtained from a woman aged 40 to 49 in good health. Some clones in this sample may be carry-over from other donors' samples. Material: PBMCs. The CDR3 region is CASSIDWEETQYF. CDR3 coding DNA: TGTGCCAGTAGTATAGATTGGGAAGAGACCCAGTACTTC.